In its sample, the clone carrying this TCR beta chain was seen many times. These data come from a study of T-cell reconstitution after alpha-beta-depleted transplantation in children. The V gene lost 2 bases and the J gene lost 0 bases, with 8 bases spanning the gap. This CDR3 region has 15 residues. Preparation of the TCRbeta library used unique molecular identifiers. In TCRdb, the PCR reads were re-called with MiXCR into one record per CDR3 protein. The sample consists of 600,000 to 700,000 distinct CDR3 sequences, about an eighth of them appearing once. The chain couples TRBV12-3 or TRBV12-4 to TRBJ2-1; D not certain. This clonotype was obtained from a girl aged 2 to 10 with congenital amegakaryocytic thrombocytopenia, due to receive a stem cell transplant. The sequencing here drew on PBMCs, taken before TCRalphabeta/CD19-depleted stem cell transplant. CDR3 amino acids: CASSLSQASYNEQFF. DNA of the CDR3: TGTGCCAGCAGTTTAAGCCAAGCCTCCTACAATGAGCAGTTCTTC.